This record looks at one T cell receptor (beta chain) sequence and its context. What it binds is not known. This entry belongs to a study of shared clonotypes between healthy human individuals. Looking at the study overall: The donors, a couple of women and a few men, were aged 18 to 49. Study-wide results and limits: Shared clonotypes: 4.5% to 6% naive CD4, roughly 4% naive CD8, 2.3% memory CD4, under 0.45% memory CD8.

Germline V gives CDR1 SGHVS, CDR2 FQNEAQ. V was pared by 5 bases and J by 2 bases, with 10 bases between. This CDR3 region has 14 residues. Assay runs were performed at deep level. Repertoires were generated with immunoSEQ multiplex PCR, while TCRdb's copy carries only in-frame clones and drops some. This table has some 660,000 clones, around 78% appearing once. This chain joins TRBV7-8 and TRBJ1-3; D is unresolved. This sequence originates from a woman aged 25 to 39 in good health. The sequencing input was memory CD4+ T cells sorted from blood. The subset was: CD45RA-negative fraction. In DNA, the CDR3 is TGTGCCAGCAGCGTCCGGGTCGCTGGAAACACCATATATTTT. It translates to CASSVRVAGNTIYF. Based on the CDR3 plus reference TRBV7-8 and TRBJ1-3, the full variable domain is GAGVSQSPRYKVAKRGQDVALRCDPISGHVSLFWYQQALGQGPEFLTYFQNEAQLDKSGLPSDRFFAERPEGSVSTLKIQRTQQEDSAVYLCASSVRVAGNTIYFGEGSWLTVV.